These 32 T cell receptor beta chains share one sample of origin, sequenced in a study of blood T cell repertoires in COVID-19. The assay was immunoSEQ multiplex PCR, and TCRdb's table has in-frame clones only and misses some. Of 230,000 or so clones in the sample, about four fifths were seen once. Specimen: peripheral blood. The receptors come from a man in his fifties or sixties with active or convalescent COVID-19.

The chain uses TRBV30 and TRBJ2-3, with D perhaps matching TRBD2 (5 bases). V lost 4 bases, J lost 3 bases, and 14 bases lay in between. The CDR3 is 14 residues long. Germline V gives CDR1 GTSNPN, CDR2 SVGIG (reference sequence). This CDR3 reads CAWNTPRETDTQYF. CDR3 nucleotides: TGTGCCTGGAACACCCCCCGGGAAACAGATACGCAGTATTTT. The whole variable domain, remainder taken from reference TRBV30 and TRBJ2-3, is SQTIHQWPATLVQPVGSPLSLECTVEGTSNPNLYWYRQAAGRGLQLLFYSVGIGQISSEVPQNLSASRPQDRQFILSSKKLLLSDSGFYLCAWNTPRETDTQYFGPGTRLTVL.

The chain has TRBV7-6 and TRBJ2-5; 11 nucleotides line up with TRBD2. Germline V lookup: CDR1 SGHVS, CDR2 FNYEAQ. Trimming at V came to 3 bases and at J to 2 bases, leaving 2 bases not matched to a gene. The CDR3 consists of 15 residues. CDR3 amino acids: CASSFLAGGQETQYF. The CDR3 coding sequence is TGTGCCAGCAGCTTCTTAGCGGGGGGGCAAGAGACCCAGTACTTC.

V and J are TRBV7-2 and TRBJ2-7; 13 bases agree with TRBD2. The CDR3 sequence is 16 residues long. Germline V gene data show CDR1 as SGHTA and CDR2 as FQGNSA. Trimming cost V 4 bases and J 4 bases; bases outside gene matches: 7. This chain's CDR3 is CASSSIPGLAGYEQYF. DNA for the CDR3: TGTGCCAGCAGCTCGATTCCGGGACTAGCGGGGTACGAGCAGTACTTC. Full variable domain (rest looked up from reference TRBV7-2 and TRBJ2-7): GAGVSQSPSNKVTEKGKDVELRCDPISGHTALYWYRQSLGQGLEFLIYFQGNSAPDKSGLPSDRFSAERTGGSVSTLTIQRTQQEDSAVYLCASSSIPGLAGYEQYFGPGTRLTVT.

The chain is built from TRBV5-6 and TRBJ2-7; the D gene is possibly TRBD2 (6 bases). V lost 3 bases, J lost 6 bases, and 19 bases lay in between. This CDR3 spans 15 amino acids. Germline V lookup: CDR1 SGHDT, CDR2 YYEEEE. The CDR3 coding sequence is TGTGCCAGCAGCTCGATGCGGGACCCACCATCCGAGCAGTACTTC. Translated, it gives CASSSMRDPPSEQYF.

The chain has TRBV12-3 or TRBV12-4 and TRBJ1-2, with no clear D. Between the trimmed V and J ends, which lost 2 bases and 8 bases, there was a span of 12 bases. The CDR3 is 13 amino acids. The CDR3 DNA reads as TGTGCCAGCAGTTTAAGTCGCGCGGGCGGCTACACCTTC. Its translation: CASSLSRAGGYTF.

The chain carries TRBV30 and TRBJ2-2; 7 bases are shared with TRBD1. V lost 5 bases and J lost 4; bases outside the gene matches: 7. Germline V lookup: CDR1 GTSNPN, CDR2 SVGIG (reference sequence). The CDR3 sequence is 14 residues long. The CDR3 nucleotides read TGTGCCTGGCACACAGGGGTGTTCACCGGGGAGCTGTTTTTT. Translating gives CAWHTGVFTGELFF.

The sample holds a few counts of this clone. The chain couples TRBV7-9 to TRBJ2-3; D ambiguous. CDR1 SEHNR and CDR2 FQNEAQ come from the germline V gene (reference sequence). Trimming stripped 1 base from V and 2 bases from J, with 4 bases between. This CDR3 has 13 amino acids. The CDR3 bases are TGTGCCAGCAGCTTAGGTCTCACAGATACGCAGTATTTT. Encoded protein: CASSLGLTDTQYF.

This rearrangement joins TRBV12-5 to TRBJ2-5; 8 bases match TRBD2. The trim removed 4 bases at V and 5 bases at J, leaving 9 bases unmatched. Looked up from germline, CDR1 is LGHNT and CDR2 is FRNRAP. The CDR3 is made up of 15 amino acids. CDR3 in amino acids: CASGSAGGARETQYF. The CDR3 DNA sequence: TGTGCTAGTGGTTCGGCCGGGGGGGCAAGGGAGACCCAGTACTTC.

J is TRBJ2-2 and V is TRBV5-1; a weak D match, TRBD2 (5 bases). This CDR3 has 15 residues. Germline lookup yields CDR1 SGHRS and CDR2 YFSETQ. Trimming shortened V by 0 bases and J by 0 bases, and 6 bases separated the two germline ends. The CDR3 loop reads CASSLVGTNTGELFF. The CDR3 coding sequence is TGCGCCAGCAGCTTGGTCGGGACGAACACCGGGGAGCTGTTTTTT.

This clone was observed a handful of times. The gene calls are TRBV2 and TRBJ1-5, with 10 bases identical to TRBD1. The germline V gene has CDR1 SNHLY and CDR2 FYNNEI. The junction had 5 bases not matched to a gene; V was cut back by 4 bases and J by 11 bases. The CDR3 has 13 amino acids. The CDR3 spells CASSGDRGPAQHF. In DNA, the CDR3 is TGTGCCAGCAGTGGGGACAGGGGCCCAGCCCAGCATTTT.

The V and J genes are TRBV9 and TRBJ2-1; TRBD2 agrees at 9 bases. The trim removed 0 bases at V and 8 bases at J, leaving 6 bases unmatched. This CDR3 spans 15 amino acids. CDR1 and CDR2 (germline): SGDLS, YYNGEE. CDR3 coding DNA: TGTGCCAGCAGCGTAGCTTGGGGCGGGGGGGATGAGCAGTTCTTC. It translates to CASSVAWGGGDEQFF.

V gene TRBV5-1 combines with J gene TRBJ1-1; D unclear. V gave up 0 bases and J gave up 0 bases, with 9 bases separating them. Germline CDR1 and CDR2: SGHRS and YFSETQ. The CDR3 is made up of 15 amino acids. CDR3 protein: CASSLEHSLNTEAFF. In DNA, the CDR3 is TGCGCCAGCAGCTTGGAACACAGTCTGAACACTGAAGCTTTCTTT.

The chain couples TRBV4-3 to TRBJ1-1; 9 nucleotides align to TRBD1. The V gene end was trimmed by 2 bases and the J gene end by 5 bases; junction bases not matched to a gene: 6. The germline V gene has CDR1 LGHNA and CDR2 YSLEER. This CDR3 comprises 15 residues. This CDR3 is CASSQSTGGWTEAFF. The CDR3 DNA is TGCGCCAGCAGCCAATCGACAGGGGGTTGGACTGAAGCTTTCTTT.

In DNA, the CDR3 is TGTGCCAGCAGCTTGGCAGGGGCCCAAGAGACCCAGTACTTC. It codes for CASSLAGAQETQYF. This sequence joins TRBV5-4 and TRBJ2-5; perhaps TRBD1 as D (6 bases). This CDR3 is 14 amino acids long. Trimming cost V 0 bases and J 1 base, with 7 bases left between them. Germline loops: CDR1 SGHNT, CDR2 YYREEE (reference sequence).

Here the CDR3 DNA reads TGTGCCAGCCTACCGGGACAGGATTTTTACAATGAAAAACTGTTTTTT. It yields the protein CASLPGQDFYNEKLFF. This chain joins TRBV25-1 and TRBJ1-4; 8 nucleotides align to TRBD1. Germline-derived CDR1 and CDR2 are MGHDK and SYGVNS. Losses at the gene ends were 8 bases for V and 5 bases for J; bases not matched to a gene: 13. The CDR3 consists of 16 residues.

The CDR3 DNA reads as TGTGCCACCCGGACTTATGGCTACACCTTC. It is translated as CATRTYGYTF. This sequence joins TRBV9 and TRBJ1-2; unclear D gene. Germline V gives CDR1 SGDLS, CDR2 YYNGEE. The CDR3 has 10 residues. Trimming left V 9 bases short and J 5 bases short, with 8 bases between.

This clone was found a few times. The V and J genes are TRBV9 and TRBJ2-2, with 8 bases fitting TRBD2. CDR3 length equals 15 residues. CDR1 is SGDLS, CDR2 YYNGEE, per germline. V lost 4 bases to trimming and J lost 1 base; unmatched junction nucleotides: 3. The CDR3 bases are TGTGCCAGCAGCCCGCGGGGGGAGAACACCGGGGAGCTGTTTTTT. Translating gives CASSPRGENTGELFF.

This clone showed up just a few times. The chain recombines TRBV4-2 with TRBJ2-7; 8 positions agree with TRBD2. Germline V lookup: CDR1 LGHNA, CDR2 YNFKEQ. This CDR3 comprises 15 residues. J lost 3 bases, V lost 0 bases, and 4 bases had no gene match. CDR3: CASSQESGGNYEQYF. In DNA form, the CDR3 reads TGTGCCAGCAGCCAAGAAAGCGGGGGCAACTACGAGCAGTACTTC.

Concerning this clone itself: One end of the junction fails to match germline, which may point to a read error. The CDR3 sequence: CASSLAGAHGAFF. The CDR3 region has the DNA TGTGCCAGCAGCCTAGCGGGGGCGCACGGAGCTTTCTTT. The chain carries TRBV11-1 and TRBJ1-1; a weak D match, TRBD1 (6 bases). CDR1 and CDR2 from the germline V gene are SGHAT and FQDESV (reference sequence). The CDR3 covers 13 residues.

This clone was found a few times. The chain joins TRBV28 to TRBJ1-1; D is uncertain. The CDR3 extends over 15 amino acids. From germline, CDR1 is MDHEN and CDR2 SYDVKM. V was trimmed by 7 bases and J by 0 bases, leaving 15 bases between them. For the CDR3, the DNA is TGTGCCAGCATACCCGGGAGGGCCTTGAACACTGAAGCTTTCTTT. This codes for CASIPGRALNTEAFF.

The chain recombines TRBV11-3 with TRBJ2-2, with 7 bases identical to TRBD2. There are 13 residues in the CDR3. Germline CDR1 SGHNT, CDR2 YENEEA. The J segment lost 8 bases and the V segment lost 4 bases, leaving 4 bases of the junction unmatched. This CDR3 reads CASSSRGGGELFF. As DNA, the CDR3 is TGTGCCAGCAGCTCCCGCGGGGGAGGGGAGCTGTTTTTT. The full variable domain, rest sourced from reference TRBV11-3 and TRBJ2-2, is EAGVVQSPRYKIIEKKQPVAFWCNPISGHNTLYWYLQNLGQGPELLIRYENEEAVDDSQLPKDRFSAERLKGVDSTLKIQPAELGDSAVYLCASSSRGGGELFFGEGSRLTVL.

The V gene is TRBV7-3, the J gene TRBJ2-2; a weak D match, TRBD1 (6 bases). In germline, CDR1 is SGHTA, CDR2 FQGTGA. The V end lost 0 bases, the J end lost 2 bases, and 7 bases lay between the germline ends. CDR3 length equals 15 residues. CDR3 loop: CASSLTGGNTGELFF. For the CDR3, the DNA is TGTGCCAGCAGCTTAACAGGGGGAAACACCGGGGAGCTGTTTTTT.

The CDR3 protein is CASSQMGQGRTGNTIYF. CDR3 DNA: TGTGCCAGCAGCCAAATGGGACAGGGAAGGACTGGAAACACCATATATTTT. This sequence joins TRBV7-6 and TRBJ1-3, with 9 bases matching TRBD1. This CDR3 has 17 residues. Germline CDR1 is SGHVS and CDR2 is FNYEAQ. V shed 5 bases and J 2 bases; nucleotides not matched to a gene: 10.

In this sample, this clone turned up a few times. Within the sample, other DNA sequences also encode this same CDR3. The chain uses TRBV4-2 and TRBJ2-3, with TRBD2 identical over 12 bases. The germline V gene has CDR1 LGHNA and CDR2 YNFKEQ. The CDR3 runs 16 residues. V dropped 0 bases and J dropped 3; count of bases not matched to a gene: 1. The CDR3 sequence: CASSQELAGGTDTQYF. In nucleotides, the CDR3 is TGTGCCAGCAGCCAAGAGCTAGCGGGGGGGACAGATACGCAGTATTTT.

This clone turned up a few times. This chain joins TRBV5-4 and TRBJ2-5; 9 positions match TRBD2. The CDR3 runs 15 residues. V shed 1 base, J shed 4 bases, and the junction held 5 bases outside the gene matches. Germline CDR1 reads SGHNT; CDR2 reads YYREEE (reference sequence). This chain's CDR3 is CASSLSAGGRETQYF. DNA for the CDR3: TGTGCCAGCAGCTTGTCCGCGGGGGGGCGAGAGACCCAGTACTTC.

The genes are TRBV6-2 or TRBV6-3 and TRBJ2-7; 10 nucleotides agree with TRBD2. The V and J ends lost 5 bases and 5 bases, in that order; junction bases with no gene match: 9. Germline V gives CDR1 MNHEY, CDR2 SVGEGT. The CDR3 extends over 15 amino acids. For the CDR3, the DNA is TGTGCCAGCAGTCGGAGCGGGGGGGCAATCAACGAGCAGTACTTC. Translating it yields CASSRSGGAINEQYF.

The chain employs TRBV5-6 and TRBJ1-2, with 9 bases lining up with TRBD1. Germline CDR1 reads SGHDT; CDR2 reads YYEEEE. The ends lost 4 bases at V and 7 bases at J; junction bases unmatched: 8. The CDR3 length is 14 residues. CDR3 nucleotides: TGTGCCAGCAGCCCAGACAGGGGGGTTAGTGGCTACACCTTC. Its protein is CASSPDRGVSGYTF.

The chain links TRBV30 to TRBJ2-3; possibly TRBD2 for D (7 bases). Germline V gene lookup returns CDR1 GTSNPN and CDR2 SVGIG (reference sequence). Trimming removed 0 bases from V and 5 bases from J, with 12 bases in between. The CDR3 runs 14 residues. The CDR3 nucleotides read TGTGCCTGGAGTGTCCCGGGGGGCATAGATACGCAGTATTTT. It specifies CAWSVPGGIDTQYF.

This clone was detected a few times. CDR3 in amino acids: CASAGGGGVTDTQYF. CDR3 nucleotides: TGTGCCAGCGCCGGAGGGGGGGGCGTCACAGATACGCAGTATTTT. The gene calls are TRBV9 and TRBJ2-3, with D perhaps matching TRBD2 (7 bases). The CDR3 loop spans 15 amino acids. Trimming cost V 7 bases and J 2 bases, with 17 bases left between them. Germline CDR1 and CDR2: SGDLS and YYNGEE.

The V call is TRBV30, the J call TRBJ2-3; a weak D match, TRBD1 (5 bases). The CDR3 is made up of 13 amino acids. The germline V gene has CDR1 GTSNPN and CDR2 SVGIG (reference sequence). With 4 bases removed from V and 5 bases from J, the gap between germline ends came to 13 bases. The CDR3 coding sequence is TGTGCCTGGACGAGGAACCAGGGAGATACGCAGTATTTT. Its translation: CAWTRNQGDTQYF.

V usage is TRBV30 and J usage is TRBJ2-1, with TRBD1 matching over 7 bases. From germline, CDR1 is GTSNPN and CDR2 SVGIG (reference sequence). V was pared by 4 bases and J by 9 bases, with 6 bases of the junction left unmatched. This CDR3 spans 12 amino acids. CDR3 region: CAWNQQGSEQFF. Here the CDR3 DNA reads TGTGCCTGGAACCAACAGGGGAGTGAGCAGTTCTTC. Full variable domain (rest looked up from reference TRBV30 and TRBJ2-1): SQTIHQWPATLVQPVGSPLSLECTVEGTSNPNLYWYRQAAGRGLQLLFYSVGIGQISSEVPQNLSASRPQDRQFILSSKKLLLSDSGFYLCAWNQQGSEQFFGPGTRLTVL.

The chain couples TRBV27 to TRBJ1-6, with 7 bases fitting TRBD1. Germline V lookup: CDR1 MNHEY, CDR2 SMNVEV (reference sequence). With V trimmed by 4 bases and J by 10 bases, 4 bases remained unmatched. This CDR3 is 13 amino acids long. The CDR3 loop is CASSYRGGSPLHF. The CDR3 region has the DNA TGTGCCAGCAGTTACAGGGGTGGATCACCCCTCCACTTT.